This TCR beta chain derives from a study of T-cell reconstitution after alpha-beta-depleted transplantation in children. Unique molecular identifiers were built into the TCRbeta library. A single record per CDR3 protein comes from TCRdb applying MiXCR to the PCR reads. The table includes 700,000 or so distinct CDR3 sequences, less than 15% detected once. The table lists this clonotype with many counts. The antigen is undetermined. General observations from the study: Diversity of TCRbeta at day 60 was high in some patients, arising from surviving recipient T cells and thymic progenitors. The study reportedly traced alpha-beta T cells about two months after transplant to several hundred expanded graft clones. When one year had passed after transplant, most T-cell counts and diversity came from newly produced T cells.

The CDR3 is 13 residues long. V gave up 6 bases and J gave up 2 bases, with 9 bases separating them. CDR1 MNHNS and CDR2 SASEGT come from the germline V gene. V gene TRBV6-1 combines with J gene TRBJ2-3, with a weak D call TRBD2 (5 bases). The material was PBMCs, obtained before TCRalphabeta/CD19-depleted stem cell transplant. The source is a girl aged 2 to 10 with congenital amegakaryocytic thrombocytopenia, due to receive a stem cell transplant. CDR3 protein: CASRREYTDTQYF. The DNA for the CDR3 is TGTGCCAGCAGAAGGGAGTACACAGATACGCAGTATTTT.